The 21 T cell receptor beta chains given below trace back to one sample, sequenced in a study of post-analysis software for immune sequencing data. Study-level points and caveats: Controls had lower frequencies than patients of a few TRBV segments, which included TRBV5-6, TRBV5-1 and TRBV20-1.

Unique-molecular-identifier-tagged TCR beta cDNA libraries were used. One entry per CDR3 protein results from TCRdb running MiXCR on the PCR reads. The sample has some 240,000 distinct CDR3 sequences, roughly a third seen once; the top ten hold roughly 4.8%. No antigen is known for these receptors. The sample consisted of blood. The receptor source for this set is a girl between 10 and 17 years old with multiple sclerosis.

This clonotype has a count of ten or more. V and J are TRBV5-1 and TRBJ1-2, with D unresolved. This CDR3 has 14 residues. Trimming stripped 4 bases from V and 6 bases from J, with 16 bases between. Germline lookup yields CDR1 SGHRS and CDR2 YFSETQ. CDR3 loop: CASSPSSYAHGYTF. For the CDR3, the DNA is TGCGCCAGCAGCCCCTCCAGCTACGCCCATGGCTACACCTTC.

There are a few counts of this clonotype. The chain joins TRBV12-5 to TRBJ1-1; TRBD1 aligns across 7 bases. The CDR3 sequence is 19 residues long. V dropped 3 bases and J dropped 1; count of bases not matched to a gene: 17. The germline V gene has CDR1 LGHNT and CDR2 FRNRAP. The CDR3 DNA is TGTGCTAGTGGTTTCTACTCCGGGACAGAAAATTTCAGGAACACTGAAGCTTTCTTT. Encoded protein: CASGFYSGTENFRNTEAFF.

As regards this clonotype: A read error may account for a junction end that differs from germline. The rearrangement uses TRBV19 and TRBJ1-5; D is uncertain. The CDR3 has 15 amino acids. Germline V CDR1 and CDR2: LNHDA, SQIVND (reference sequence). The CDR3: CASSDTEYSDQPQHF. DNA for the CDR3: TGTGCCAGTAGCGATACAGAGTATAGCGATCAGCCCCAGCATTTT.

In its sample, this clonotype was seen many times. V is TRBV9 and J is TRBJ2-5, with D perhaps TRBD2 (6 bases). V lost 2 bases and J 2 bases, leaving 19 bases between the germline ends. CDR3 size: 17 residues. CDR1 SGDLS and CDR2 YYNGEE come from the germline V gene. CDR3 protein: CASSVAPGGRGQETQYF. The DNA of the CDR3 is TGTGCCAGCAGCGTTGCCCCCGGGGGAAGAGGGCAAGAGACCCAGTACTTC.

This clonotype was detected ten times or more. The V call is TRBV7-2, the J call TRBJ2-5; D may be TRBD1 (5 bases). This CDR3 has 13 amino acids. Trimming removed 5 bases from V and 4 bases from J, with 11 bases in between. Germline lookup yields CDR1 SGHTA and CDR2 FQGNSA. DNA for the CDR3: TGTGCCAGCAGCCCCAGGGTACGAGAGACCCAGTACTTC. Protein: CASSPRVRETQYF.

This chain connects TRBV11-1 to TRBJ2-5; 10 positions match TRBD2. With the DNA end fitting TRBJ2-4 better, the J assignment may be wrong. This CDR3 is 22 amino acids long. CDR1 is SGHAT and CDR2 is FQDESV in the germline V gene (reference sequence). CDR3 sequence: CASSPFRAAGGLQTEAKNIQYF. CDR3 nucleotide sequence: TGTGCCAGCAGCCCCTTTAGGGCAGCGGGAGGGCTTCAAACCGAAGCCAAAAACATTCAGTACTTC.

The J gene is TRBJ2-5, the V gene TRBV20-1, with 10 bases aligning to TRBD1. The DNA matches TRBJ2-7 better at its end, which makes the J call doubtful. Per the germline V gene, CDR1 is DFQATT and CDR2 is SNEGSKA (reference sequence). CDR3 length: 15 residues. Here the CDR3 DNA reads TGCAGTGCGCCTCGACAGGGGGCCCCCTCCTACGAGCAGTACTTC. Protein sequence: CSAPRQGAPSYEQYF.

This clonotype came up many times. Written as DNA, the CDR3 is TGTGCCAGCAGCTTACAGACAGGGACTAATGAAAAACTGTTTTTT. This encodes CASSLQTGTNEKLFF. The V and J genes are TRBV11-2 and TRBJ1-4; 7 nucleotides align to TRBD1. The trim removed 2 bases at V and 2 bases at J, leaving 2 bases unmatched. This CDR3 has 15 amino acids. In germline, CDR1 is SGHAT, CDR2 FQNNGV. The full variable domain, completed using reference TRBV11-2 and TRBJ1-4, is EAGVAQSPRYKIIEKRQSVAFWCNPISGHATLYWYQQILGQGPKLLIQFQNNGVVDDSQLPKDRFSAERLKGVDSTLKIQPAKLEDSAVYLCASSLQTGTNEKLFFGSGTQLSVL.

This clonotype showed up just a few times. A single base separates this from a much larger clone, so it may be a read error. The chain uses TRBV28 and TRBJ2-1; D ambiguous. The CDR3 sequence is 13 residues long. With 3 bases removed from V and 13 bases from J, the gap between germline ends came to 16 bases. Germline V gives CDR1 MDHEN, CDR2 SYDVKM. The CDR3 coding sequence is TGTGCCAGCAGTTTGGGCCGTTTGGAGACCCAGTTCTTC. This encodes CASSLGRLETQFF.

This clonotype was detected a few times. The chain combines TRBV3-1 with TRBJ2-1; 9 positions agree with TRBD2. Losses at the gene ends were 1 base for V and 13 bases for J; bases not matched to a gene: 14. Per germline, CDR1 LGHDT and CDR2 YNNKEL (reference sequence). CDR3 length: 16 amino acids. The CDR3 region has the DNA TGTGCCAGCAGCCAAGTTCGCAGCGGGGGGCAAGAGACCCAGTTCTTC. Translating it yields CASSQVRSGGQETQFF.

The rearrangement links TRBV27 to TRBJ2-3; 7 bases align to TRBD1. Germline V CDR1 and CDR2: MNHEY, SMNVEV (reference sequence). This CDR3 spans 14 amino acids. Trimming removed 6 bases from V and 2 bases from J; junction bases left unmatched: 5. CDR3 DNA: TGTGCCAGCAGGGGACAGATGCTCACAGATACGCAGTATTTT. Translation: CASRGQMLTDTQYF.

The V call is TRBV20-1, the J call TRBJ1-2, with TRBD1 identical over 7 bases. The CDR3 extends over 15 amino acids. Trimming took 6 bases from V and 7 from J; bases not matched to a gene: 17. The V gene's germline CDR1 is DFQATT and CDR2 SNEGSKA (reference sequence). The CDR3 DNA is TGCAGTGCCCGTGACAGGGCCCGGGGCGACGCTGGCTACACCTTC. It translates to CSARDRARGDAGYTF.

About this clonotype: Possible read error: a much larger clone is one base away. The chain joins TRBV12-3 or TRBV12-4 to TRBJ1-2; D unresolved. The CDR3 covers 12 residues. For the CDR3, the DNA is TGTACCAGTACCGAGTTTAACTATGGCTACACCTTC. It specifies CTSTEFNYGYTF.

The chain has TRBV20-1 and TRBJ2-1, with 9 bases that match TRBD1. The J call could be wrong; TRBJ2-7 is a better fit for the DNA end. There are 13 residues in the CDR3. Germline assignment: CDR1 DFQATT and CDR2 SNEGSKA (reference sequence). Written as DNA, the CDR3 is TGCAGTGCTCTGAGGACAGGGGTCTACGAGCAGTACTTC. This codes for CSALRTGVYEQYF.

As for this clonotype: Being one base from a much bigger clone, this may be a read error. The V and J genes are TRBV20-1 and TRBJ2-6; the D gene is possibly TRBD1 (5 bases). CDR3 size: 14 residues. The germline gives CDR1 DFQATT, CDR2 SNEGSKA (reference sequence). The CDR3 spells CSARGGSGADVLTF. In DNA, the CDR3 is TGCAGTGCTAGAGGGGGCTCTGGGGCCGACGTCCTGACTTTC.

This clonotype was detected a few times. The V gene is TRBV9, the J gene TRBJ1-1, with D unresolved. CDR1 and CDR2 from the germline V gene are SGDLS and YYNGEE. The CDR3 is 14 residues long. V was trimmed by 0 bases and J by 8 bases, leaving 14 bases between them. CDR3 sequence reads: CASSVGTVAQEAFF. The CDR3 DNA follows: TGTGCCAGCAGCGTAGGGACCGTCGCACAGGAAGCTTTCTTT.

The rearrangement joins TRBV5-1 to TRBJ1-4; 7 positions agree with TRBD1. J was trimmed by 6 bases and V by 4 bases; bases with no gene match: 3. This CDR3 region has 13 residues. CDR1 is SGHRS, CDR2 YFSETQ, per germline. CDR3 sequence: CASSPQGDEKLFF. In nucleotides, the CDR3 is TGCGCCAGCAGCCCCCAGGGGGATGAAAAACTGTTTTTT.

The chain couples TRBV10-3 to TRBJ2-3; no clear D gene. V shed 0 bases and J shed 7 bases, with 5 bases lying between them. The CDR3 loop spans 12 amino acids. The germline CDR1 and CDR2 sequences are ENHRY and SYGVKD. This CDR3 is CAISESENTQYF. CDR3 nucleotide sequence: TGTGCCATCAGTGAGTCGGAGAATACGCAGTATTTT.

Comments on this clonotype: The conserved phenylalanine or tryptophan normally closing the CDR3 is absent here, so this likely arose from a read error. The rearrangement links TRBV7-9 to TRBJ1-4; weak D call: TRBD1 (5 bases). Per germline, CDR1 SEHNR and CDR2 FQNEAQ (reference sequence). The CDR3 spans 13 residues. Trimming took 4 bases from V and 7 from J, leaving 10 bases between them. The CDR3 reads CASSWDPSEKLFC. The CDR3 DNA follows: TGTGCCAGCAGCTGGGACCCCAGTGAAAAACTGTTTTGT.

The V and J genes are TRBV7-9 and TRBJ2-1, with TRBD2 identical over 7 bases. Germline V CDR1 and CDR2: SEHNR, FQNEAQ (reference sequence). The V gene end was trimmed by 0 bases and the J gene end by 5 bases; junction bases not matched to a gene: 4. CDR3 size: 15 residues. The CDR3 DNA follows: TGTGCCAGCAGCTTAGCAAGCGGGGCGAACAATGAGCAGTTCTTC. Amino acid sequence: CASSLASGANNEQFF.

This clonotype occurred many times. The V call is TRBV20-1, the J call TRBJ2-3; 9 bases are a match to TRBD2. The trim removed 5 bases at V and 3 bases at J, leaving 9 bases unmatched. The CDR3 runs to 15 residues. The germline V gene encodes CDR1 DFQATT and CDR2 SNEGSKA (reference sequence). The CDR3 nucleotides read TGCAGTGCTGATGCCGGGACTAGCAGAACAGATACGCAGTATTTT. Protein: CSADAGTSRTDTQYF.